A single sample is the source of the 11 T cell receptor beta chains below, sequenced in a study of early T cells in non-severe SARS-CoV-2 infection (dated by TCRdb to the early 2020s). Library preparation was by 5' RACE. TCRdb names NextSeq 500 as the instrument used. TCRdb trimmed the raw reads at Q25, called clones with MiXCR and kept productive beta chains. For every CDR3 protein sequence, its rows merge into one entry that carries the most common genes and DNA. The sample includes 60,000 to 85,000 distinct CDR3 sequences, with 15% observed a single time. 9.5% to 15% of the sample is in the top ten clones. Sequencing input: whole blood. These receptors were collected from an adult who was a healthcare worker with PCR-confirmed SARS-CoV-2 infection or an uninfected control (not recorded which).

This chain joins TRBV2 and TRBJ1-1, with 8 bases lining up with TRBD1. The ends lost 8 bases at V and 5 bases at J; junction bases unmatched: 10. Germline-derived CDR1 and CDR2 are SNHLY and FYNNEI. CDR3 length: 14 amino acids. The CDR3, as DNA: TGTGCCAGCCAAACTGGGACAGGCCGGACTGAAGCTTTCTTT. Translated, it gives CASQTGTGRTEAFF. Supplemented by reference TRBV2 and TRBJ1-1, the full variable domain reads EPEVTQTPSHQVTQMGQEVILRCVPISNHLYFYWYRQILGQKVEFLVSFYNNEISEKSEIFDDQFSVERPDGSNFTLKIRSTKLEDSAMYFCASQTGTGRTEAFFGQGTRLTVV.

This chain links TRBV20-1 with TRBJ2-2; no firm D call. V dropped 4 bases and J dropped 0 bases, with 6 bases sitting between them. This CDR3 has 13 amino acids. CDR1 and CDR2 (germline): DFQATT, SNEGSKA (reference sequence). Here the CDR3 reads CSATSPNTGELFF. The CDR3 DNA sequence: TGCAGTGCTACTAGTCCGAACACCGGGGAGCTGTTTTTT.

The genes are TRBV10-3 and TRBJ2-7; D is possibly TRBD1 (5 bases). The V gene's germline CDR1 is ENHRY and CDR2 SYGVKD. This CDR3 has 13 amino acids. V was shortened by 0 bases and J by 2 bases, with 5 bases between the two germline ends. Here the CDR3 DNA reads TGTGCCATCAGTGAGTCAGGGGCCTACGAGCAGTACTTC. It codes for CAISESGAYEQYF.

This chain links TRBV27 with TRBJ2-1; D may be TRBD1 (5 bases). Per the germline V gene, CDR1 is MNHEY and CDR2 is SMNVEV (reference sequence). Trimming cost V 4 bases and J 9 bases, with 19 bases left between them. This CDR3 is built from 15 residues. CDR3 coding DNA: TGTGCCAGCAGTTCCTCTAGAGGAGTTGGGGCTGAGCAGTTCTTC. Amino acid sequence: CASSSSRGVGAEQFF.

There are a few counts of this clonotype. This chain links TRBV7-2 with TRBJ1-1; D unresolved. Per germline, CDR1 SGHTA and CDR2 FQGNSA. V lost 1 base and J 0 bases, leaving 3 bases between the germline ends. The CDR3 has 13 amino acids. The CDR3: CASSLELNTEAFF. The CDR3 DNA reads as TGTGCCAGCAGCTTAGAGTTGAACACTGAAGCTTTCTTT.

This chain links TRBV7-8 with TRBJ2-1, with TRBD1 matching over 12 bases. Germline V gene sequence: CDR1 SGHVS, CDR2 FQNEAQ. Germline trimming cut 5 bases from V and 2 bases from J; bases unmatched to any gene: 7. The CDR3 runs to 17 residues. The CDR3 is CASSQLGTGGPYNEQFF. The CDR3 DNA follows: TGTGCCAGCAGCCAACTGGGGACAGGGGGCCCCTACAATGAGCAGTTCTTC.

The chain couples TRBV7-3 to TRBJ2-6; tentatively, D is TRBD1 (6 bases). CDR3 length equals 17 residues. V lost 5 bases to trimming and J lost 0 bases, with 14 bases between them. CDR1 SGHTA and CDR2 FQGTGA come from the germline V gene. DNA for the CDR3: TGTGCCAGCAGCGCACAGGGAAGGGACTCTGGGGCCAACGTCCTGACTTTC. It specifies CASSAQGRDSGANVLTF.

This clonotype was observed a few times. CDR3 nucleotides: TGTGCCAGCAGCAGACAGAAAACCTACGAGCAGTACTTC. Translated: CASSRQKTYEQYF. This chain connects TRBV6-2 or TRBV6-3 to TRBJ2-7, with a tentative D call TRBD1 (5 bases). The CDR3 has 13 residues. The germline V gene has CDR1 MNHEY and CDR2 SVGEGT. V was cut by 6 bases and J by 2 bases, with 11 bases left in between.

The CDR3 DNA follows: TGTGCCAGCAGTTATCCCGCCAGGGACGAGCAGTACTTC. Residues: CASSYPARDEQYF. V and J are TRBV6-6 and TRBJ2-7; a possible D gene is TRBD1 (5 bases). V dropped 3 bases and J dropped 5 bases, with 11 bases sitting between them. Germline V CDR1 and CDR2: MNHNY, SVGAGI (reference sequence). This CDR3 is built from 13 residues.

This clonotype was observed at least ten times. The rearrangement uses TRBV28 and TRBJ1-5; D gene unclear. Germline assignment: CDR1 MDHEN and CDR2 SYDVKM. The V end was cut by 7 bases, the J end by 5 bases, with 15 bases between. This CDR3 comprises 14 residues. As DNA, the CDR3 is TGTGCCAGCACCCCCGGCCAAGGCCATCAGCCCCAGCATTTT. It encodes CASTPGQGHQPQHF.

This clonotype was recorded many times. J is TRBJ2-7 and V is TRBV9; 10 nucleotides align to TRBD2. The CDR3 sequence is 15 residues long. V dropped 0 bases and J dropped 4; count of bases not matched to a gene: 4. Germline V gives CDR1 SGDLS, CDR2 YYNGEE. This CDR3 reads CASSVELAGVYEQYF. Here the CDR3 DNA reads TGTGCCAGCAGCGTAGAGCTAGCGGGGGTTTACGAGCAGTACTTC.